This TCR beta chain comes out of a study of blood T cell repertoires in COVID-19. Background on the study: Samples came from the United States, Italy and Spain, spanning acute and convalescent COVID-19. T cells, B-cell-depleted T cells, or PBMCs provided the cDNA or gDNA that served as material.

Germline-derived CDR1 and CDR2 are SEHNR and FQNEAQ (reference sequence). The V and J ends lost 4 bases and 8 bases respectively, with 18 bases between them. The CDR3 runs 15 residues. The protocol was immunoSEQ multiplex PCR, while the TCRdb copy is restricted to in-frame clones and leaves out a portion. The sample consists of some 200,000 clones, under 85% of them appearing once. Patients at the Seattle site were enrolled during active infection and followed longitudinally. This chain connects TRBV7-9 to TRBJ2-1; TRBD2 might be the D (7 bases). The sample consisted of peripheral blood. This TCR was recovered from a woman in her twenties or thirties with COVID-19, enrolled during active disease. This chain's CDR3 is CASSSEGGASYEQFF. CDR3 in DNA: TGTGCCAGCAGCTCCGAGGGGGGGGCTTCTTATGAGCAGTTCTTC.